This T cell receptor beta chain was documented in a study of CD8 T cells in Susac syndrome. Background on the study: Patients with Susac syndrome had blood drawn and were at that point therapy-naive, on corticosteroids, or on intravenous immunoglobulin alone.

Germline V gives CDR1 MDHEN, CDR2 SYDVKM. CDR3 size: 14 residues. V trimming: 5 bases; J trimming: 11 bases; junction bases outside the gene matches: 7. After extraction with the RNeasy kit, roughly 0.5 to 1 ug of the RNA was reverse transcribed using random hexamers. It was immunoSEQ multiplex PCR that amplified TCR beta CDR3 across 54 Vbeta and 13 Jbeta. MiXCR was run by TCRdb on the immunoSEQ multiplex PCR reads, yielding one entry per CDR3 protein. The sample yields around 170,000 distinct CDR3 sequences, approximately 95% seen once. The sample comprised CD8+ T cells from PBMCs. The clonotype originates from a human donor with Susac syndrome. The J gene is TRBJ2-5, the V gene TRBV28; 14 positions agree with TRBD2. CDR3 sequence (DNA): TGTGCCAGCAGTGGGACTAGCGGGAGTAGTGCTCAGTACTTC. This gives the protein CASSGTSGSSAQYF.